This paragraph covers one T cell receptor (beta chain) sequence. Which antigen it targets is not known. Per-base qualities were not stored, and no clone one base away is much larger. This specimen comes from a study of cytomegalovirus exposure and HLA in healthy donors (dated by TCRdb to the late 2010s). Regarding the study in general: In an earlier analysis of approximately 640 of the donors, about 270 Gb of sequence data and 120 million or so unique TCR beta sequences from roughly 190 million T cells were reported. Approximately 300 gigabases of sequencing data and around 88 million unique TCR sequences made up an early release that covered over 550 HLA-typed donors. In addition to the first cohort of around 670 subjects, a separate validation cohort of approximately 130 different subjects was used. In the later analysis, no new phenotypic data were used to find candidate immune exposures; instead, reliance was placed on TCR beta sequences and their occurrence across donors. Typing coverage differed by locus: A, B, C, DRB1 and DQB1 were typed in roughly 620-630 donors, DQA1 in roughly 510, DPA1 in 600 to 610, and DPB1 in approximately 450. The aim of the study was to test whether cataloging public T cell receptors could identify signatures of past pathogen exposure. Because of strong linkage in the cohort, roughly five DR-DQ haplotypes were treated as single units for association and clustering. In a later genetic analysis, genome-wide SNP genotypes for about 55% of the roughly 700 donors were used, and that subset was treated as a discovery cohort. Donor age, sex, ethnicity and CMV serostatus were compiled together with the repertoire data. All discovery cohort repertoires had been generated using a single sequencing platform. Both class I and class II loci were covered by HLA typing, at four-digit resolution. High-throughput TCR immunosequencing, statistical association of individual TCRs with disease status, and machine learning were combined to predict cytomegalovirus infection status. The study used immunosequencing to profile the T cell repertoires of approximately 650 subjects and linked those repertoires to cytomegalovirus serostatus. On average, about 200,000 unique TCR beta nucleotide sequences were sequenced per donor among a few hundred genotyped donors of the cohort, with approximately 18% of those sequences being non-productive. An earlier analysis of about 600 of the donors used high-throughput TCR beta sequencing to judge whether each TCR beta V gene segment behaved as functional or pseudogenic. Among the roughly 430 genotyped donors, roughly 80% belonged to the genetic ancestry cluster associated with self-reported Caucasian donors. A later analysis re-examined previously published TCR beta repertoires from just over 650 donors and added high-resolution HLA genotyping to investigate patterns of TCR occurrence. General findings and caveats noted by the study authors: In vitro tests confirmed that a few of the cytomegalovirus-associated TCR beta chains recognize cytomegalovirus antigens. A further reported finding was that TCR beta sequences accurately predicted the HLA-A and HLA-B alleles for most subjects in the first cohort. Roughly uniform sequencing depth across donors was assumed in presence/absence analyses, although this assumption may not hold. Correlated functional status among segregating V segments might be attributable to linkage disequilibrium, but an unknown experimental factor could not be ruled out. According to a later analysis, TCR association rates differed among HLA loci, with DRB1 alleles showing the most associated TCRs and HLA-C alleles showing the fewest. A later analysis found that most CMV-associated TCR beta chains appeared HLA-restricted, with HLA associations seemingly driven largely by CMV exposure. In an earlier analysis of approximately 590 of the donors, most TCR beta V segments appeared in productive rearrangements about 90% or about 30% of the time, broadly matching IMGT annotations. In the study, 150 to 200 TCR beta chains were listed as associated with cytomegalovirus. Compared with equally common non-associated chains, HLA-associated TCR beta chains in a later analysis were more clonally expanded and had lower generation probabilities. Cytomegalovirus status was reported to be diagnosed by the classifier with high specificity and sensitivity in both the original and validation cohorts. At a false discovery rate of 0.05, a later analysis linked 15,000 to 20,000 TCR beta sequences to specific HLA alleles. The authors suggested that the approach could potentially be extended to other disease states and immunological phenotypes. Immune exposure information for the cohort was limited to CMV serostatus. Because HLA typing was missing for some donors at each locus, association tests included only the typed subset. Strong co-occurrence of HLA alleles, especially DR and DQ, made assigning TCR associations to individual alleles difficult. Because counts were too low, 15 to 20 rarely observed V segments, including chromosome 9 orphons, were excluded from the earlier analysis of several hundred of the donors. An association between a missense DCLRE1C variant and V-gene and J-gene trimming of TCR beta chains was found in a later genetic analysis and replicated in an independent cohort. According to a later genetic analysis, donors in an Asian-associated ancestry cluster had fewer N-insertions in productive TCRs than the roughly 670-donor mean. A later analysis reported that several top co-occurrence clusters appeared linked to parvovirus B19, influenza, CMV and Epstein-Barr virus. While some public TCRs were present in many individuals, most TCR sequences turned up only very rarely across donors. This cohort had only TCR beta chains sequenced, and the lack of alpha or paired-chain data limited which features could be detected. Because the 87-base-pair reads could not distinguish some IMGT-functional V segments, including TRBV6-2 and TRBV6-3, those segments were excluded. A cluster of highly shared sequence variants was judged likely to represent a technical artifact of the sequencing pipeline.

The CDR1 and CDR2 encoded by the germline V gene are MDHEN and SYDVKM. The junction shows trimming of 5 bases on V and 2 bases on J, and the gene matches do not reach 8 bases of it. The CDR3 goes from the cysteine to the phenylalanine over 15 residues. Only the CDR3 part of the read is kept: 45 bases, read in frame from the first base. Libraries were made using the immunoSEQ multiplex PCR assay. A mixture of 60 forward primers for TCR Vbeta segments and 13 reverse primers for TCR Jbeta segments was used in the multiplex PCR. The CDR3 region of rearranged TCR beta genes was amplified from genomic DNA by a multiplex PCR assay. The Illumina HiSeq System was used to sequence the amplified TCR beta libraries as 87-base-pair reads. Per the source publication's procedure: Across the roughly 600 repertoires, a later analysis counted 60 million to 90 million unique TCR beta chains, some 11 million of which were shared by at least two donors. To remove PCR and sequencing errors, raw reads were error-corrected and collapsed into unique sequences using a nearest-neighbor algorithm that merged closely related sequences. CDR3 sequences were aligned to IMGT reference sequences to assign V, D and J gene segments. For a sequence to be retained, a match of at least six nucleotides was required to both a V gene segment and a J gene segment. Rearrangements were called productive when the CDR3 lacked stop codons and stayed in frame with V and J; all others were non-productive. CDR3 was defined according to IMGT convention as the region running from the second conserved V-encoded cysteine to the conserved J-encoded phenylalanine. In an earlier analysis of around 570 of the donors, sequences lacking an unambiguous match to a single V gene segment were excluded. In an earlier analysis of a few hundred of the donors, V segments were called functional above 56.7% productive rearrangements and were called segregating when the between-donor standard deviation exceeded 5%. A statistical classification framework was developed to diagnose cytomegalovirus status using the catalog of TCR beta chain sequences. A later analysis assigned V and J genes by comparing TCR nucleotide sequences with IMGT/GENE-DB human TR gene sequences. A later analysis assigned CDR3 sequences and most-parsimonious VDJ recombination scenarios with the TCRdist pipeline. In a later analysis, each TCR beta chain was defined by its CDR3 amino acid sequence together with its V-gene family, and reads lacking a unique V-gene family were excluded. A later analysis removed several hundred highly shared, low-generation-probability nucleotide sequences to deal with suspected cross-contamination and a sequencing artifact. A later analysis calculated a clonal expansion index for each public chain from normalized within-repertoire ranks of inferred template counts. In a later analysis, generation probabilities were computed using a VDJ recombination model fitted to out-of-frame rearrangements, and the results were checked against IGoR. In a later analysis, hypergeometric tests were used to score TCR-TCR, TCR-HLA and TCR-CMV co-occurrence, with a repertoire-size bias correction applied to TCR pairs. To estimate false discovery rates, a later analysis permuted the HLA or CMV assignments 20 times. In a later analysis, co-occurring TCRs were grouped using DBSCAN, with TCRdist sequence similarity added in when clustering inside HLA-allele-positive subsets. Co-occurrence clustering excluded repertoires with fewer than 30,000 or more than 120,000 public chains, plus five with anomalous nucleotide sharing. TCRdb's version of the immuneACCESS table is confined to in-frame rearrangements and falls short of the full clone set. An unresolved V gene accounts for under half of the shortfall where checked; the remainder is of unknown origin. V and J calls and clone size are given by that table; D and trimming were obtained from the DNA. The sample table contains about 180,000 clones; only one count was recorded for around 80% of them. The top ten hold approximately 0.7% of the sample.

In total, 600 or so healthy bone marrow donors made up the cohort. Cohort members were all nominally healthy when sampled, although unrecorded immune exposures were likely present. The donor tested CMV seronegative and was one of the 352 seronegative cohort members. Each donor provided a peripheral blood sample, and peripheral blood mononuclear cells were used for TCR beta sequencing. Genomic DNA extraction from the blood cell samples was performed with the Qiagen DNeasy Blood Extraction Kit. Sequenced: PBMCs. The source of this sequence is a woman aged 40 to 50 in good health and CMV-seronegative. Rearrangement joined TRBV28 to TRBJ1-2, with 7 junctional bases fitting TRBD1. In nucleotide form, the sequence is TGTGCCAGCAGTCTAACGACAGGGCGAAACTATGGCTACACCTTC. The encoded protein is CASSLTTGRNYGYTF.